Listed below are T cell receptor beta chains from one sample, sequenced in a study of cytomegalovirus exposure and HLA in healthy donors. The repertoire was sequenced with immunoSEQ multiplex PCR; TCRdb's copy has only in-frame clones and lacks some. Seen here are tens of thousands of clones, about 80% observed once, and the top ten hold 20% to 25%. Source material: PBMCs. The receptors were gathered from a woman aged 45-65 years in good health and CMV-seropositive. Each CDR3 is given without its conserved first and last residue. Each record gives: J gene, V gene, CDR3 protein.

TRBJ2-5	TRBV7-7	ASSLDRAGGGETQY
TRBJ2-3	TRBV7-9	SSSFLFGAQGSSDTQY
TRBJ1-1	TRBV4-1	ASSQLAGSEAF
TRBJ1-4	TRBV4-1	ASSQGGPGTNEKLF
TRBJ1-4	TRBV6-1	ASSEAAGHNEKLF
TRBJ1-2	TRBV2	ASSGTPGILFGYT
TRBJ2-3	TRBV7-8	ASSATSGRADTQY
TRBJ2-4	TRBV5-1	ASSTTGADKNIQY
TRBJ2-3	TRBV6-4	ASSESLGGASDTQY
TRBJ1-4	TRBV5-1	ASSPRWGVGEKLF
TRBJ1-2	TRBV4-1	ASSQTREYGGYT
TRBJ1-3	TRBV15	ATSLETGNTIY
TRBJ1-4	TRBV2	ASGGDRGDEKLF
TRBJ1-4	TRBV4-1	ASSPEIRGSTNEKLF
TRBJ1-5	TRBV18	ASSPGQGNQPQH
TRBJ2-3	TRBV5-1	ASSEGHLTDTQY
TRBJ2-1	TRBV5-1	ASSPTGTATYNEQF
TRBJ2-3	TRBV6-4	ASSRTGVTDTQY
TRBJ1-5	TRBV5-6	ASSLQGNQPQH
TRBJ2-3	TRBV2	ASRLASGPQHTQY
TRBJ1-2	TRBV7-9	ASSLGQGAGYGYT
TRBJ2-2	TRBV5-1	ASSPHRNTGELF
NA	TRBV6-6	ASSLTAIYEQY
TRBJ1-3	TRBV7-9	ASSVWRGAWTGNTIY
TRBJ2-2	TRBV15	ATRKGSNTGELF
TRBJ2-6	TRBV5-1	ASSLDFTGANVLT
TRBJ2-3	TRBV7-2	ASSSRWRDTQY
TRBJ2-2	TRBV5-1	ASSLVAVNTGELF
TRBJ2-1	TRBV5-1	ASSLGLAGGPLYNEQF
TRBJ1-1	TRBV11-2	ASSLGVAAF
TRBJ2-1	TRBV7-2	ATSDYLYNEQF
TRBJ1-6	TRBV5-1	ASRLGQVNSPLH
TRBJ2-2	TRBV10-1	ASRGGLAGPNTGELF
TRBJ2-3	TRBV4-1	ASSQDWREGGLQY
TRBJ2-3	TRBV6-4	ASSEAGSTDTQY
TRBJ1-2	TRBV29-1	SAGPGGYGYT
TRBJ2-1	TRBV5-1	ASSSGGPGSSYNEQF
NA	TRBV5-4	ASSLGGGSYEQY
TRBJ1-4	TRBV4-1	ASSPGQSNEKLF
TRBJ2-5	TRBV5-1	ASSLSGTTQETQY
TRBJ1-5	TRBV7-9	ASNYDTGQPQH